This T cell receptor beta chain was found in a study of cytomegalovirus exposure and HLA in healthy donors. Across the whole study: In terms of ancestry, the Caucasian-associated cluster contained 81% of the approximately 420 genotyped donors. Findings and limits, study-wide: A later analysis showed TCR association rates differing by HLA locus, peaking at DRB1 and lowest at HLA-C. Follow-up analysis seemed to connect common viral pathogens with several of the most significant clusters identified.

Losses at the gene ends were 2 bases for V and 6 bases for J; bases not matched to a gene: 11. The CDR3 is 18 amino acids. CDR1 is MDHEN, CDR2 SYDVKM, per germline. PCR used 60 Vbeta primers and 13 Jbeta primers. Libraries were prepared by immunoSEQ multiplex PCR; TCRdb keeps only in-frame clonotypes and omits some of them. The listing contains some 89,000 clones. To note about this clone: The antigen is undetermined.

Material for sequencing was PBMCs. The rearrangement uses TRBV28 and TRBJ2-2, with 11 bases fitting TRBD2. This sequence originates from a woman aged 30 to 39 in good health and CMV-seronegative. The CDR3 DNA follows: TGTGCCAGCAGTTTAAGACTCGATAGCGGGGGGGCCGCCGGGGAGCTGTTTTTT. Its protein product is CASSLRLDSGGAAGELFF.